This T cell receptor beta chain was obtained from a study of blood T cell repertoires in COVID-19. Background on the study: Samples representing acute and convalescent COVID-19 were sourced from the United States, Italy and Spain. Nucleic acid was either cDNA or gDNA, and it came from T cells, B-cell-depleted T cells, or PBMCs.

This CDR3 is built from 14 residues. The germline V gene encodes CDR1 ENHRY and CDR2 SYGVKD. Trimming pared 0 bases from V and 2 bases from J, leaving 6 bases between. Source study methods: Counts of nucleated cells, estimated from reference gene primer amplification, were obtained. TCRdb's table, derived via immunoSEQ multiplex PCR, lists solely in-frame clones and lacks some. V and J calls and clone size follow that table, whereas D and trimming were derived from the DNA. Here the sample spans fewer than 85,000 clones, 79% being singletons. The TCR comes from a man aged 60 to 75 with active or convalescent COVID-19. Material: peripheral blood. The chain recombines TRBV10-3 with TRBJ2-3, with a possible D match to TRBD1 (5 bases). The CDR3 nucleotides read TGTGCCATCAGTGAGTCGGACAACACAGATACGCAGTATTTT. Translation: CAISESDNTDTQYF.